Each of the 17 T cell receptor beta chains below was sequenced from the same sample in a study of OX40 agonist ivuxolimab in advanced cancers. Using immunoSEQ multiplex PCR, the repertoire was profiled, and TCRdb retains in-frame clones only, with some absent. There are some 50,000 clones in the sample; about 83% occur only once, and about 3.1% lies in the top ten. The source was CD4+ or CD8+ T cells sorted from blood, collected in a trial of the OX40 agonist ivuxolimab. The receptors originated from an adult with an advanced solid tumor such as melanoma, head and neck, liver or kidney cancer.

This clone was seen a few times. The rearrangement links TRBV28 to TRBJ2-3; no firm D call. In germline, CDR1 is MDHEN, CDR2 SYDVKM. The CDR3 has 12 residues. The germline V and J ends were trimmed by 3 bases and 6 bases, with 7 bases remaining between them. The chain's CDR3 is CASSFEVDTQYF. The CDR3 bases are TGTGCCAGCAGTTTTGAAGTCGATACGCAGTATTTT.

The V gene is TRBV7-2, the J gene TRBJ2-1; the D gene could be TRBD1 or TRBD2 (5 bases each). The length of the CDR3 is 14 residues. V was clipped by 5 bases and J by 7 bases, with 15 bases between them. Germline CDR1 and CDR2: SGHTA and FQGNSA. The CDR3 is CASSPGPTRNEQFF. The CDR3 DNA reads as TGTGCCAGCAGCCCGGGGCCCACGAGGAATGAGCAGTTCTTC.

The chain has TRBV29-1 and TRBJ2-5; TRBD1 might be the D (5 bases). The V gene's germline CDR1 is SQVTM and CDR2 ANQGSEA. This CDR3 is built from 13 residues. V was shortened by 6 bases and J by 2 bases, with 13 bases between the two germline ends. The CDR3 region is CSVDRDSQETQYF. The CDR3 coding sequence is TGCAGCGTCGACCGTGACAGTCAAGAGACCCAGTACTTC.

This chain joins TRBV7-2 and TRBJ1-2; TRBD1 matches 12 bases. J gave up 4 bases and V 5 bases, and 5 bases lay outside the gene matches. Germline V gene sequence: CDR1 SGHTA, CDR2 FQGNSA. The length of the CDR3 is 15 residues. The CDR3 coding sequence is TGTGCCAGCAGCCAGGGACAGGGGGCAAGCTATGGCTACACCTTC. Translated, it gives CASSQGQGASYGYTF.

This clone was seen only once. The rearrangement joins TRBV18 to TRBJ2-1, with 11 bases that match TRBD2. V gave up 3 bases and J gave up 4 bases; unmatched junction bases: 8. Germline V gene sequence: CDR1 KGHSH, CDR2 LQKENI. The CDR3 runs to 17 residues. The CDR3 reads CASSPLRLAGSYNEQFF. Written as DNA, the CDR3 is TGTGCCAGCTCACCTCTCCGACTAGCGGGATCGTACAATGAGCAGTTCTTC.

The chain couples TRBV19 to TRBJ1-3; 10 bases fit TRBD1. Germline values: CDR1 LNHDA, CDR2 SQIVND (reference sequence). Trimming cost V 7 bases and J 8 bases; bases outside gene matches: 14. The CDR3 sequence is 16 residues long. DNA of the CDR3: TGTGCCAGTACCAGGGGACAGGGGCTCTCCGGCCACACCATATATTTT. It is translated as CASTRGQGLSGHTIYF.

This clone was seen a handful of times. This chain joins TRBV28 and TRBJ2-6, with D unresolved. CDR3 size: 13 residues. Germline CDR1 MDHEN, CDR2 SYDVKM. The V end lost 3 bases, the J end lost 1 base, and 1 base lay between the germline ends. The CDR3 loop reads CASSFSGANVLTF. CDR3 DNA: TGTGCCAGCAGTTTTTCTGGGGCCAACGTCCTGACTTTC.

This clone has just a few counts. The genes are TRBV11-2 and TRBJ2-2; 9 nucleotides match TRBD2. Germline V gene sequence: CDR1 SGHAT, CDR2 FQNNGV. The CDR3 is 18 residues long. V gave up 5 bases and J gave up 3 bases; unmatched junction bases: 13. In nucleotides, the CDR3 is TGTGCCAGCAGCCCCGGACTAGCGTTCCAGGGGGACACCGGGGAGCTGTTTTTT. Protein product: CASSPGLAFQGDTGELFF. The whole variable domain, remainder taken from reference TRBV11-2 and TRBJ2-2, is EAGVAQSPRYKIIEKRQSVAFWCNPISGHATLYWYQQILGQGPKLLIQFQNNGVVDDSQLPKDRFSAERLKGVDSTLKIQPAKLEDSAVYLCASSPGLAFQGDTGELFFGEGSRLTVL.

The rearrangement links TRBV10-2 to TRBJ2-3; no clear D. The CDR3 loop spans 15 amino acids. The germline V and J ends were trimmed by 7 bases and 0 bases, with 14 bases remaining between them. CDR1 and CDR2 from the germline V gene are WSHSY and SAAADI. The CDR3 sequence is CASTSPDLSTDTQYF. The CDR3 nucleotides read TGCGCCAGCACATCCCCAGACCTTAGCACAGATACGCAGTATTTT.

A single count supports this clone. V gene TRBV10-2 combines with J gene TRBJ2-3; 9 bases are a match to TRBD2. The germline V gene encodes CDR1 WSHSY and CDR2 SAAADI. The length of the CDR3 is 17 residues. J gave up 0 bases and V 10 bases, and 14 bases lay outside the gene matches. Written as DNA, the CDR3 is TGCGCCACCGTTACCAGCTCCCTAGCGGGAAGCACAGATACGCAGTATTTT. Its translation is CATVTSSLAGSTDTQYF.

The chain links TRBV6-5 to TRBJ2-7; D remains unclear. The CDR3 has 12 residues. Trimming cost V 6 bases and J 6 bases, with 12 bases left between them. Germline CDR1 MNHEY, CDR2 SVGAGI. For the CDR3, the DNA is TGTGCCAGCAGCGTCAGGTCGGTCGAGCAGTACTTC. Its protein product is CASSVRSVEQYF.

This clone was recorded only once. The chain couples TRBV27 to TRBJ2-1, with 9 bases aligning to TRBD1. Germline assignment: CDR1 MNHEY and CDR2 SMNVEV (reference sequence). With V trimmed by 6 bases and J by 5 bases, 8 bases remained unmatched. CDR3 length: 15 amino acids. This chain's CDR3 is CASRYDRGNNNEQFF. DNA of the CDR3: TGTGCCAGCAGATACGACAGGGGGAATAACAATGAGCAGTTCTTC.

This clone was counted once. Written as DNA, the CDR3 is TGTGCCAGCAGCTTAGTGGGCCAGCAGAACACTGAAGCTTTCTTT. Encoded protein: CASSLVGQQNTEAFF. The chain employs TRBV7-6 and TRBJ1-1; D is unresolved. Germline V gives CDR1 SGHVS, CDR2 FNYEAQ. This CDR3 has 15 amino acids. V lost 1 base and J 1 base, leaving 10 bases between the germline ends.

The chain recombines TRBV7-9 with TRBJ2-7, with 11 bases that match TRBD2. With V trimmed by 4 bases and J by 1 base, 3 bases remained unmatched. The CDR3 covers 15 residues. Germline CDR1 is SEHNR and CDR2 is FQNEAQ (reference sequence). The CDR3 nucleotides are TGTGCCAGCAGCTGGGGACTAGCGGAATCCTACGAGCAGTACTTC. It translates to CASSWGLAESYEQYF.

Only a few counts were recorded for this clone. CDR3 residues: CAWSPGGGVTEAFF. In DNA form, the CDR3 reads TGTGCCTGGAGTCCCGGAGGGGGGGTCACTGAAGCTTTCTTT. The chain uses TRBV30 and TRBJ1-1, with D maybe TRBD1 (6 bases). The CDR3 length is 14 residues. V was trimmed by 2 bases and J by 4 bases, leaving 14 bases between them. Germline V gene data show CDR1 as GTSNPN and CDR2 as SVGIG (reference sequence).

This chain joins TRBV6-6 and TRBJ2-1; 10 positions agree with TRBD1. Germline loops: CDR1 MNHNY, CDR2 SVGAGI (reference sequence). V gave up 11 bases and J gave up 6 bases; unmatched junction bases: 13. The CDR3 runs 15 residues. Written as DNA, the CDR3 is TGTGCCGCTTGGGGGGACAGGGGCCTACTCAATGAGCAGTTCTTC. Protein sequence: CAAWGDRGLLNEQFF.

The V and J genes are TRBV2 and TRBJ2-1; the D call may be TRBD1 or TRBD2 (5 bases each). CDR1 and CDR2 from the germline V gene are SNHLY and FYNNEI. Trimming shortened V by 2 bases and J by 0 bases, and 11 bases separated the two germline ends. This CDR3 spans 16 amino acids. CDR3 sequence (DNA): TGTGCCAGCAGTGAACTGGGACCACGCTCCTACAATGAGCAGTTCTTC. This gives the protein CASSELGPRSYNEQFF. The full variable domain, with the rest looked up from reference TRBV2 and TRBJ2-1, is EPEVTQTPSHQVTQMGQEVILRCVPISNHLYFYWYRQILGQKVEFLVSFYNNEISEKSEIFDDQFSVERPDGSNFTLKIRSTKLEDSAMYFCASSELGPRSYNEQFFGPGTRLTVL.